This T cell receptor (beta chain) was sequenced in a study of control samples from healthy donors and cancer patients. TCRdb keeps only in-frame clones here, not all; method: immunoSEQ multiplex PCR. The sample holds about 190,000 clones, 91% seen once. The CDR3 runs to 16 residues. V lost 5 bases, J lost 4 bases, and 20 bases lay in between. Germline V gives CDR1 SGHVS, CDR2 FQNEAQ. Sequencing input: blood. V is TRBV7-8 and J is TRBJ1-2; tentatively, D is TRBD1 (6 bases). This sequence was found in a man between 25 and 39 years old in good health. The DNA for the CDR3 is TGTGCCAGCAGCCTGAGACCCGGACAGACGATCTATGGCTACACCTTC. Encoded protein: CASSLRPGQTIYGYTF.